This T cell receptor (beta chain) was documented in a study of T-cell memory formation after mild COVID-19. Notes on the study in general: Day 15 to 85 contracting clones showed balanced CD4/CD8; day 15 to 37 expanders favored CD4+. Clones which contracted sat mainly in CM and EM if CD4+, and in EMRA if CD8+.

CDR3 length: 16 amino acids. Germline V gene sequence: CDR1 SGHRS, CDR2 YFSETQ. Germline trimming cut 3 bases from V and 5 bases from J; bases unmatched to any gene: 9. A remark on this clonotype: Its matching antigen is unknown.

TCRdb itself ran the 5' RACE reads through MiXCR, one entry per CDR3 protein. The sample comprises about 560,000 distinct CDR3 sequences, 15% to 20% of which are singletons, and approximately 12% rests with the top ten. The chain employs TRBV5-1 and TRBJ1-2; 11 bases map to TRBD1. The clonotype was recovered from an adult woman who had mild COVID-19 (a few samples of this study predate the infection). Cell type and time point are not known. The sequencing sample was made of PBMCs or a T cell subset sorted from them (not recorded which). CDR3 coding DNA: TGCGCCAGCAGCTCCGGACAGGGGGCGTTATTTTATGGCTACACCTTC. Amino acids: CASSSGQGALFYGYTF.